A selection of T cell receptor beta chains follows, all from one sample in a study of T cell responses to AZD1222 COVID-19 vaccine. Using immunoSEQ multiplex PCR, the repertoire was profiled, and TCRdb retains in-frame clones only, with some absent. In the table there are about 110,000 clones, about 95% of which are singletons. Specimen: peripheral blood, collected 28 days after the second AZD1222 dose. These receptors came from an adult who received the AZD1222 COVID-19 vaccine. The CDR3 runs from the conserved cysteine through the conserved F or W. Fields, in order: clone size, J gene, D gene, V gene, CDR3 DNA, CDR3 protein. The D gene is left open where the match is weak. Clone size is shown for a subset of rows, as once, few, many or a class of expanded clone.

clone size: -; J gene: TRBJ1-5; D gene: -; V gene: TRBV6-5; CDR3 DNA: TGTGCCAGCAGACTCGCGGGAAATGGGAATCAGCCCCAGCATTTT; CDR3 protein: CASRLAGNGNQPQHF
clone size: -; J gene: TRBJ2-2; D gene: -; V gene: TRBV5-1; CDR3 DNA: TGCGCCAGCAGCTTCCCCCGGGGAACGAACACCGGGGAGCTGTTTTTT; CDR3 protein: CASSFPRGTNTGELFF
clone size: -; J gene: TRBJ1-1; D gene: -; V gene: TRBV18; CDR3 DNA: TGTGCCAGCTCACCGGACGGATTAAACACTGAAGCTTTCTTT; CDR3 protein: CASSPDGLNTEAFF
clone size: -; J gene: TRBJ1-4; D gene: -; V gene: TRBV5-1; CDR3 DNA: TGCGCCAGCAGCTTCGGGCAGCGGGATGAAAAACTGTTTTTT; CDR3 protein: CASSFGQRDEKLFF
clone size: -; J gene: TRBJ2-7; D gene: -; V gene: TRBV6-5; CDR3 DNA: TGTGCCAGCAGGGGGGGGCCCTACGAGCAGTACTTC; CDR3 protein: CASRGGPYEQYF
clone size: -; J gene: TRBJ1-5; D gene: -; V gene: TRBV7-9; CDR3 DNA: TGTGCCAGCAGCTTATCAGAAAGTCAGCCCCAGCATTTT; CDR3 protein: CASSLSESQPQHF
clone size: -; J gene: TRBJ1-1; D gene: -; V gene: TRBV7-8; CDR3 DNA: TGTGCCAGCAGCCCAATGACAGGCTTGAACACTGAAGCTTTCTTT; CDR3 protein: CASSPMTGLNTEAFF
clone size: -; J gene: TRBJ2-3; D gene: -; V gene: TRBV7-6; CDR3 DNA: TGTGCCAGCAGTCGACTCGAGGATACGCAGTATTTT; CDR3 protein: CASSRLEDTQYF
clone size: -; J gene: TRBJ1-1; D gene: TRBD1; V gene: TRBV5-5; CDR3 DNA: TGTGCCAGCAGCACCGGACAGGGGATCACTGAAGCTTTCTTT; CDR3 protein: CASSTGQGITEAFF
clone size: -; J gene: TRBJ1-2; D gene: -; V gene: TRBV5-6; CDR3 DNA: TGTGCCAGCAGCTTGACAGGAATAGACTATGGCTACACCTTC; CDR3 protein: CASSLTGIDYGYTF
clone size: -; J gene: TRBJ2-7; D gene: TRBD2; V gene: TRBV30; CDR3 DNA: TGTGCCTGGAGTGCGGGGGGGTACGAGCAGTACTTC; CDR3 protein: CAWSAGGYEQYF
clone size: once; J gene: TRBJ1-2; D gene: TRBD1; V gene: TRBV6-2/TRBV6-3; CDR3 DNA: TGTGCCAGCAGTTACCCGACAGGGTTAGGCTATGGCTACACCTTC; CDR3 protein: CASSYPTGLGYGYTF
clone size: -; J gene: TRBJ1-1; D gene: -; V gene: TRBV6-5; CDR3 DNA: TGTGCCAGCAGCGGACAGAGTGAAGCTTTCTTT; CDR3 protein: CASSGQSEAFF
clone size: -; J gene: TRBJ1-1; D gene: -; V gene: TRBV25-1; CDR3 DNA: TGTGCCAGCAGTAAAACGGGGGGGGCTGAAGCTTTCTTT; CDR3 protein: CASSKTGGAEAFF
clone size: -; J gene: TRBJ1-2; D gene: -; V gene: TRBV19; CDR3 DNA: TGTGCCAGTAGTTCTGGGGTCTATGGCTACACCTTC; CDR3 protein: CASSSGVYGYTF
clone size: -; J gene: TRBJ2-5; D gene: -; V gene: TRBV18; CDR3 DNA: TGTGCCAGCTCACCAAGGTCCTCGGAGACCCAGTACTTC; CDR3 protein: CASSPRSSETQYF
clone size: -; J gene: TRBJ1-5; D gene: -; V gene: TRBV19; CDR3 DNA: TGTGCCAGTAGTATAGGGGATCAGCCCCAGCATTTT; CDR3 protein: CASSIGDQPQHF
clone size: -; J gene: TRBJ2-1; D gene: -; V gene: TRBV30; CDR3 DNA: TGTGCCTGGAATTGGCGGGCCTACAATGAGCAGTTCTTC; CDR3 protein: CAWNWRAYNEQFF
clone size: -; J gene: TRBJ1-2; D gene: -; V gene: TRBV5-6; CDR3 DNA: TGTGCCAGCAGCTATGCTAACTATGGCTACACCTTC; CDR3 protein: CASSYANYGYTF
clone size: -; J gene: TRBJ1-2; D gene: -; V gene: TRBV28; CDR3 DNA: TGTGCCAGCAGTCAGCGGGATGGCTACACCTTC; CDR3 protein: CASSQRDGYTF
clone size: -; J gene: TRBJ1-3; D gene: -; V gene: TRBV19; CDR3 DNA: TGTGCCAGTAGTATACAGTCAGCTGGAAACACCATATATTTT; CDR3 protein: CASSIQSAGNTIYF
clone size: -; J gene: TRBJ1-6; D gene: -; V gene: TRBV19; CDR3 DNA: TGTGCCAGTAGTTGGGGGGGGTCCTCGGATAATTCACCCCTCCACTTT; CDR3 protein: CASSWGGSSDNSPLHF
clone size: -; J gene: TRBJ1-2; D gene: -; V gene: TRBV29-1; CDR3 DNA: TGCAGCGTTGACCATGCCGCAGAATCTAACTATGGCTACACCTTC; CDR3 protein: CSVDHAAESNYGYTF
clone size: -; J gene: TRBJ1-3; D gene: -; V gene: TRBV4-2; CDR3 DNA: TGTGCCAGCAGCCAACACCAGGAGTACTCTGGAAACACCATATATTTT; CDR3 protein: CASSQHQEYSGNTIYF
clone size: -; J gene: TRBJ2-5; D gene: TRBD1; V gene: TRBV30; CDR3 DNA: TGTGCCTGGAGGATCCAGGGGGCTCGGGAGACCCAGTACTTC; CDR3 protein: CAWRIQGARETQYF
clone size: -; J gene: TRBJ1-6; D gene: -; V gene: TRBV11-2; CDR3 DNA: TGTGCCAGCAGCTTAGATTTGACTAGTTCACCCCTCCACTTT; CDR3 protein: CASSLDLTSSPLHF
clone size: -; J gene: TRBJ2-6; D gene: -; V gene: TRBV5-5; CDR3 DNA: TGTGCCAGCAGCTTAAGACCCACCTCTGGGGCCAACGTCCTGACTTTC; CDR3 protein: CASSLRPTSGANVLTF
clone size: once; J gene: TRBJ1-2; D gene: -; V gene: TRBV29-1; CDR3 DNA: TGCAGCGTTTTTCAGGGCGATGGCTATGGCTACACCTTC; CDR3 protein: CSVFQGDGYGYTF
clone size: -; J gene: TRBJ1-2; D gene: -; V gene: TRBV18; CDR3 DNA: TGTGCCAGCTCACCACCCAAGGCAGGGGAGGGTGGCTACACCTTC; CDR3 protein: CASSPPKAGEGGYTF
clone size: -; J gene: TRBJ2-2; D gene: -; V gene: TRBV7-9; CDR3 DNA: TGTGCCAGCAGCTTCTTAGGCGGGGTCACCGGGGAGCTGTTTTTT; CDR3 protein: CASSFLGGVTGELFF
clone size: -; J gene: TRBJ2-7; D gene: -; V gene: TRBV13; CDR3 DNA: TGTGCCAGCAGCTTTTGGGGTTACGAGCAGTACTTC; CDR3 protein: CASSFWGYEQYF
clone size: -; J gene: TRBJ1-1; D gene: -; V gene: TRBV6-5; CDR3 DNA: TGTGCCAGCAGACCCTCAGGGTGGAACACTGAAGCTTTCTTT; CDR3 protein: CASRPSGWNTEAFF
clone size: once; J gene: TRBJ1-2; D gene: -; V gene: TRBV30; CDR3 DNA: TGTGCCTGGGGTCTCTACGAGGGGGGCTACACCTTC; CDR3 protein: CAWGLYEGGYTF
clone size: -; J gene: TRBJ2-1; D gene: TRBD2; V gene: TRBV6-2/TRBV6-3; CDR3 DNA: TGTGCCAGCAGCAGGACTAGCGGGGGGGAGCAGTTCTTC; CDR3 protein: CASSRTSGGEQFF
clone size: -; J gene: TRBJ1-5; D gene: TRBD1; V gene: TRBV7-9; CDR3 DNA: TGTGCCAGCAGCTTCTGGACAGGGGGCAGCAGCAATCAGCCCCAGCATTTT; CDR3 protein: CASSFWTGGSSNQPQHF
clone size: -; J gene: TRBJ2-7; D gene: TRBD1; V gene: TRBV5-1; CDR3 DNA: TGCGCCAGTCAACGGGGACAGTCTCTCGGAGAGCAGTACTTC; CDR3 protein: CASQRGQSLGEQYF
clone size: -; J gene: TRBJ1-2; D gene: -; V gene: TRBV2; CDR3 DNA: TGTGCCAGCATCGGGGACGTCAACTTGGCTGGCTACACCTTC; CDR3 protein: CASIGDVNLAGYTF
clone size: -; J gene: TRBJ1-2; D gene: -; V gene: TRBV29-1; CDR3 DNA: TGCAGCGCCGATCGGCGAGCTAACTATGGCTACACCTTC; CDR3 protein: CSADRRANYGYTF
clone size: -; J gene: TRBJ2-3; D gene: -; V gene: TRBV19; CDR3 DNA: TGTGCCAGTAGTATCGGCAGGGGCCAGGGCGAGGATACGCAGTATTTT; CDR3 protein: CASSIGRGQGEDTQYF
clone size: -; J gene: TRBJ2-7; D gene: -; V gene: TRBV27; CDR3 DNA: TGTGCCAGCAGTTTAGTCTACCTTAACGAGCAGTACTTC; CDR3 protein: CASSLVYLNEQYF
clone size: -; J gene: TRBJ1-5; D gene: -; V gene: TRBV6-5; CDR3 DNA: TGTGCCAGCGGCCGGGACAATAGCAATCAGCCCCAGCATTTT; CDR3 protein: CASGRDNSNQPQHF
clone size: -; J gene: TRBJ2-2; D gene: -; V gene: TRBV7-6; CDR3 DNA: TGTGCCAGCAGCTTGACAGGTCCGCGGACCGGGGAGCTGTTTTTT; CDR3 protein: CASSLTGPRTGELFF
clone size: -; J gene: TRBJ1-1; D gene: -; V gene: TRBV29-1; CDR3 DNA: TGCAGCGTTAGGCACGCGATTGAGGAGGCTTTCTTT; CDR3 protein: CSVRHAIEEAFF
clone size: -; J gene: TRBJ2-5; D gene: TRBD2; V gene: TRBV5-1; CDR3 DNA: TGCGCCAGCAGCGATCCAGCGGGGGGGGAGACCCAGTACTTC; CDR3 protein: CASSDPAGGETQYF
clone size: -; J gene: TRBJ1-1; D gene: -; V gene: TRBV6-5; CDR3 DNA: TGTGCCAGCAGTCTCCCCGGGCTGCCGAACACTGAAGCTTTCTTT; CDR3 protein: CASSLPGLPNTEAFF
clone size: -; J gene: TRBJ1-6; D gene: -; V gene: TRBV19; CDR3 DNA: TGTGCCAGTAGTAAACAGGATTTGGATTCACCCCTCCACTTT; CDR3 protein: CASSKQDLDSPLHF
clone size: -; J gene: TRBJ2-7; D gene: -; V gene: TRBV19; CDR3 DNA: TGTGCCAGTAGTACGGGCTTAGACGAGCAGTACTTC; CDR3 protein: CASSTGLDEQYF
clone size: -; J gene: TRBJ1-1; D gene: -; V gene: TRBV28; CDR3 DNA: TGTGCCAGCAGTTTGACGGGATCAAACACTGAAGCTTTCTTT; CDR3 protein: CASSLTGSNTEAFF
clone size: -; J gene: TRBJ2-7; D gene: TRBD2; V gene: TRBV14; CDR3 DNA: TGTGCCAGCAGCCGTGAGCGGGATATCTCCTACGAGCAGTACTTC; CDR3 protein: CASSRERDISYEQYF
clone size: -; J gene: TRBJ1-5; D gene: TRBD1; V gene: TRBV7-8; CDR3 DNA: TGTGCCAGCAGCTTAACAGGGGTAGATCAAACCCAGCATTTT; CDR3 protein: CASSLTGVDQTQHF
clone size: once; J gene: TRBJ1-1; D gene: TRBD1; V gene: TRBV10-3; CDR3 DNA: TGTGCCATCAGTGGGCAAGTGGGGACAGGGGGCGCTGAAGCTTTCTTT; CDR3 protein: CAISGQVGTGGAEAFF
clone size: -; J gene: TRBJ1-6; D gene: TRBD1; V gene: TRBV12-5; CDR3 DNA: TGTGCTAGTGGTTTGGTTCTTGGCAGGGGGCGCGGTAATTCACCCCTCCACTTT; CDR3 protein: CASGLVLGRGRGNSPLHF
clone size: -; J gene: TRBJ1-3; D gene: -; V gene: TRBV5-1; CDR3 DNA: TGCGCCAGCAGCTTGGATAGCTCTGGAAACACCATATATTTT; CDR3 protein: CASSLDSSGNTIYF
clone size: -; J gene: TRBJ1-3; D gene: -; V gene: TRBV6-6; CDR3 DNA: TGTGCCAGCAGCTATCAGGGAGGAAAGGTATTTGATACTGGAAACACCATATATTTT; CDR3 protein: CASSYQGGKVFDTGNTIYF
clone size: -; J gene: TRBJ2-6; D gene: -; V gene: TRBV5-1; CDR3 DNA: TGCGCCAGCAGCTTTAGAGACTCTGGGGCCAACGTCCTGACTTTC; CDR3 protein: CASSFRDSGANVLTF